Below, 26 T cell receptor beta chains from the same sample are listed, as sequenced in a study of blood T cell repertoires in COVID-19. Generated by immunoSEQ multiplex PCR, the TCRdb table keeps only in-frame clones and is missing some. The table lists about 130,000 clones, around nine tenths of them singletons. The sample taken for sequencing was peripheral blood. These receptors were taken from a man aged 50 or older with active or convalescent COVID-19.

This clone was recorded once. The V gene is TRBV10-2, the J gene TRBJ2-7; 9 bases fit TRBD1. This CDR3 has 14 amino acids. V was clipped by 3 bases and J by 9 bases; unmatched bases: 9. Germline V gene lookup returns CDR1 WSHSY and CDR2 SAAADI. The CDR3 sequence is CASSDNRDRAGQYF. The CDR3 region has the DNA TGCGCCAGCAGTGACAACCGGGACAGGGCTGGGCAGTACTTC.

V is TRBV2 and J is TRBJ1-1; 7 bases agree with TRBD1. The CDR3 is 15 amino acids. V gave up 5 bases and J gave up 1 base; unmatched junction bases: 7. Germline CDR1 and CDR2: SNHLY and FYNNEI. The CDR3 loop is CASSLLDRANTEAFF. The CDR3 DNA is TGTGCCAGCAGTCTATTAGACAGGGCGAACACTGAAGCTTTCTTT.

The chain carries TRBV24-1 and TRBJ2-7, with 8 bases aligning to TRBD1. The CDR3 is 18 amino acids. V lost 0 bases to trimming and J lost 3 bases; unmatched junction nucleotides: 12. Germline values: CDR1 KGHDR, CDR2 SFDVKD. The CDR3 nucleotides read TGTGCCACCAGTGATTTGCAGGGACAGGTCACTGATTTCTACGAGCAGTACTTC. Encoded protein: CATSDLQGQVTDFYEQYF.

The chain uses TRBV19 and TRBJ2-7; possible D gene TRBD1, 6 bases. CDR3 length equals 16 residues. The V end lost 2 bases, the J end lost 6 bases, and 20 bases lay between the germline ends. Looked up from germline, CDR1 is LNHDA and CDR2 is SQIVND (reference sequence). The CDR3 bases are TGTGCCAGTAGTATAAAGACTACAGGGTCCTCTGGCGAGCAGTACTTC. Protein: CASSIKTTGSSGEQYF. Based on the CDR3 plus reference TRBV19 and TRBJ2-7, the full variable domain is DGGITQSPKYLFRKEGQNVTLSCEQNLNHDAMYWYRQDPGQGLRLIYYSQIVNDFQKGDIAEGYSVSREKKESFPLTVTSAQKNPTAFYLCASSIKTTGSSGEQYFGPGTRLTVT.

The chain links TRBV19 to TRBJ1-6; 10 nucleotides align to TRBD1. The CDR3 length is 15 residues. Germline CDR1 is LNHDA and CDR2 is SQIVND (reference sequence). The trim removed 7 bases at V and 7 bases at J, leaving 7 bases unmatched. This chain's CDR3 is CASKDPGQGNSPLHF. Here the CDR3 DNA reads TGTGCCAGTAAAGACCCGGGACAGGGGAATTCACCCCTCCACTTT.

V and J are TRBV7-2 and TRBJ2-5; D unresolved. V lost 3 bases and J 2 bases, leaving 10 bases between the germline ends. This CDR3 has 14 residues. CDR1 SGHTA and CDR2 FQGNSA come from the germline V gene. As DNA, the CDR3 is TGTGCCAGCAGCTTCTGGCAAATTCAAGAGACCCAGTACTTC. Translated, it gives CASSFWQIQETQYF.

The rearrangement uses TRBV5-1 and TRBJ1-1, with D possibly matching TRBD1 (6 bases). In germline, CDR1 is SGHRS, CDR2 YFSETQ. The V gene lost 4 bases and the J gene lost 6 bases, with 16 bases spanning the gap. The CDR3 consists of 14 residues. The CDR3 is CASSLRTAGSEAFF. The CDR3, as DNA: TGCGCCAGCAGCCTGAGGACAGCCGGCTCTGAAGCTTTCTTT.

This clone was found a few times. V usage is TRBV12-3 or TRBV12-4 and J usage is TRBJ1-1, with D maybe TRBD1 (5 bases). Trimming cost V 5 bases and J 5 bases, with 12 bases left between them. The CDR3 covers 13 residues. CDR3 in amino acids: CASSLRQSTEAFF. In nucleotides, the CDR3 is TGTGCCAGCAGTCTTCGACAGTCTACTGAAGCTTTCTTT.

The rearrangement uses TRBV27 and TRBJ1-6; a possible D gene is TRBD1 (6 bases). The CDR3 runs to 16 residues. The V gene lost 0 bases and the J gene lost 7 bases, with 13 bases spanning the gap. Germline V gives CDR1 MNHEY, CDR2 SMNVEV (reference sequence). The CDR3 protein is CASSLSAGALNSPLHF. The DNA for the CDR3 is TGTGCCAGCAGTTTATCCGCGGGGGCTCTCAATTCACCCCTCCACTTT.

This sequence joins TRBV27 and TRBJ2-2; tentatively, D is TRBD2 (6 bases). CDR1 is MNHEY and CDR2 is SMNVEV in the germline V gene (reference sequence). V lost 0 bases to trimming and J lost 14 bases, with 13 bases between them. The CDR3 is 13 residues long. The CDR3 DNA follows: TGTGCCAGCAGTTTATCGGCGGGACCTGTCCTGTTTTTT. Residues: CASSLSAGPVLFF.

This chain joins TRBV7-2 and TRBJ2-1, with D perhaps matching TRBD1 (6 bases). The CDR3 is 15 amino acids. Germline V CDR1 and CDR2: SGHTA, FQGNSA. Trimming cost V 5 bases and J 2 bases, with 13 bases left between them. This CDR3 is CASSQTGAAYNEQFF. In DNA, the CDR3 is TGTGCCAGCAGCCAGACAGGAGCCGCCTACAATGAGCAGTTCTTC.

The chain recombines TRBV29-1 with TRBJ2-7; possibly TRBD1 for D (6 bases). CDR1 SQVTM and CDR2 ANQGSEA come from the germline V gene. The CDR3 totals 14 residues. The V and J ends lost 2 bases and 2 bases respectively, with 13 bases between them. CDR3 sequence reads: CSVEPTGNPYEQYF. Here the CDR3 DNA reads TGCAGCGTTGAACCCACAGGGAACCCCTACGAGCAGTACTTC.

This chain links TRBV6-2 or TRBV6-3 with TRBJ1-5, with 9 bases that match TRBD1. Germline CDR1 MNHEY, CDR2 SVGEGT. Trimming removed 0 bases from V and 5 bases from J; junction bases left unmatched: 11. The CDR3 length is 18 residues. The DNA of the CDR3 is TGTGCCAGCAGTTACTCTCGAGGACAGGGGAAAGTCGATCAGCCCCAGCATTTT. Translating gives CASSYSRGQGKVDQPQHF.

V and J are TRBV6-4 and TRBJ2-3, with D maybe TRBD2 (6 bases). This CDR3 is built from 15 residues. CDR1 and CDR2 from the germline V gene are MRHNA and SNTAGT. The germline V and J ends were trimmed by 6 bases and 4 bases, with 17 bases remaining between them. CDR3 in amino acids: CASSLRGRGADTQYF. The CDR3 bases are TGTGCCAGCAGCCTCCGGGGTCGCGGGGCAGATACGCAGTATTTT.

The chain recombines TRBV13 with TRBJ2-3; the match to TRBD2 covers 11 bases. The V gene's germline CDR1 is PRHDT and CDR2 FYEKMQ (reference sequence). Losses at the gene ends were 8 bases for V and 4 bases for J; bases not matched to a gene: 8. The CDR3 length is 15 residues. The CDR3 here is CASYRTSGLSDTQYF. The CDR3 region has the DNA TGTGCCAGCTACCGGACTAGCGGGCTGTCAGATACGCAGTATTTT.

The V gene is TRBV27, the J gene TRBJ2-1; a weak D match, TRBD2 (6 bases). The germline V gene has CDR1 MNHEY and CDR2 SMNVEV (reference sequence). This CDR3 is built from 15 residues. The V gene lost 7 bases and the J gene lost 1 base, with 14 bases spanning the gap. The CDR3 nucleotides are TGTGCCAGCACCCTCACGGGGGATTCCTACAATGAGCAGTTCTTC. Translation: CASTLTGDSYNEQFF.

The chain is built from TRBV5-1 and TRBJ2-7; tentatively, D is TRBD1 (5 bases). V lost 0 bases to trimming and J lost 7 bases, with 11 bases between them. Germline V gene data show CDR1 as SGHRS and CDR2 as YFSETQ. This CDR3 contains 13 residues. DNA for the CDR3: TGCGCCAGCAGCTTGGGAAGAAACAGGGAGCAGTACTTC. Translating it yields CASSLGRNREQYF. Full variable domain (rest looked up from reference TRBV5-1 and TRBJ2-7): KAGVTQTPRYLIKTRGQQVTLSCSPISGHRSVSWYQQTPGQGLQFLFEYFSETQRNKGNFPGRFSGRQFSNSRSEMNVSTLELGDSALYLCASSLGRNREQYFGPGTRLTVT.

CDR3 in amino acids: CASSFGTSTGNEQFF. Written as DNA, the CDR3 is TGTGCCAGCAGCTTTGGGACTAGCACTGGAAATGAGCAGTTCTTC. The chain carries TRBV7-2 and TRBJ2-1, with 9 positions matching TRBD2. Germline V lookup: CDR1 SGHTA, CDR2 FQGNSA. V dropped 3 bases and J dropped 7; count of bases not matched to a gene: 7. This CDR3 is 15 amino acids long.

The V gene is TRBV7-9, the J gene TRBJ1-2; no firm D call. Per the germline V gene, CDR1 is SEHNR and CDR2 is FQNEAQ (reference sequence). There are 14 residues in the CDR3. V lost 3 bases and J lost 1, with 9 bases in between. CDR3 bases: TGTGCCAGCAGCTTGCCAAGCTTTAACTATGGCTACACCTTC. It codes for CASSLPSFNYGYTF.

V and J are TRBV12-5 and TRBJ2-1; 9 nucleotides match TRBD2. Germline CDR1 LGHNT, CDR2 FRNRAP. This CDR3 is built from 18 residues. J lost 4 bases, V lost 0 bases, and 10 bases had no gene match. The CDR3 DNA reads as TGTGCTAGTGGTTTGGTATTAAGTGGACTAGCGCGGTACAATGAGCAGTTCTTC. It yields the protein CASGLVLSGLARYNEQFF.

The genes are TRBV7-9 and TRBJ2-7; TRBD2 aligns across 10 bases. The CDR3 spans 15 residues. The V gene end was trimmed by 0 bases and the J gene end by 3 bases; junction bases not matched to a gene: 2. Per the germline V gene, CDR1 is SEHNR and CDR2 is FQNEAQ (reference sequence). The chain's CDR3 is CASSLAGTSVYEQYF. In DNA form, the CDR3 reads TGTGCCAGCAGCTTAGCGGGGACTAGCGTCTACGAGCAGTACTTC.

V and J are TRBV4-2 and TRBJ1-3; D gene ambiguous. Trimming took 0 bases from V and 4 from J, leaving 16 bases between them. CDR3 length equals 17 residues. Germline V gene lookup returns CDR1 LGHNA and CDR2 YNFKEQ. CDR3 loop: CASSQDPGSSLGNTIYF. CDR3 DNA sequence: TGTGCCAGCAGCCAAGATCCGGGATCCTCCTTGGGAAACACCATATATTTT.

This clone was seen only a few times. The genes are TRBV27 and TRBJ2-1, with 8 nucleotides matching TRBD2. The trim removed 2 bases at V and 4 bases at J, leaving 4 bases unmatched. The CDR3 spans 15 residues. Per germline, CDR1 MNHEY and CDR2 SMNVEV (reference sequence). CDR3 residues: CASSLEGLGYNEQFF. The CDR3 DNA reads TGTGCCAGCAGTTTAGAGGGACTAGGGTACAATGAGCAGTTCTTC.

V and J are TRBV27 and TRBJ2-5; 8 bases are a match to TRBD1. Germline-derived CDR1 and CDR2 are MNHEY and SMNVEV (reference sequence). The CDR3 spans 16 residues. With V trimmed by 5 bases and J by 5 bases, 13 bases remained unmatched. In DNA, the CDR3 is TGTGCCAGCAGTCGGAGTCCGGGACAGGTCTGGGAGACCCAGTACTTC. Encoded protein: CASSRSPGQVWETQYF.

J is TRBJ1-2 and V is TRBV27; D perhaps matches TRBD1 (6 bases). Trimming cost V 2 bases and J 8 bases, with 12 bases left between them. The CDR3 length is 13 residues. Per the germline V gene, CDR1 is MNHEY and CDR2 is SMNVEV (reference sequence). The CDR3 sequence: CASSLRPDRGYTF. The CDR3 DNA sequence: TGTGCCAGCAGTTTAAGACCGGACAGAGGCTACACCTTC.

The V gene is TRBV30, the J gene TRBJ2-1; no reliable D call. The length of the CDR3 is 14 residues. The V gene lost 3 bases and the J gene lost 1 base, with 10 bases spanning the gap. The germline V gene has CDR1 GTSNPN and CDR2 SVGIG (reference sequence). The CDR3 sequence: CAWRGSWSYNEQFF. The CDR3 DNA reads as TGTGCCTGGAGGGGCAGTTGGTCCTACAATGAGCAGTTCTTC.